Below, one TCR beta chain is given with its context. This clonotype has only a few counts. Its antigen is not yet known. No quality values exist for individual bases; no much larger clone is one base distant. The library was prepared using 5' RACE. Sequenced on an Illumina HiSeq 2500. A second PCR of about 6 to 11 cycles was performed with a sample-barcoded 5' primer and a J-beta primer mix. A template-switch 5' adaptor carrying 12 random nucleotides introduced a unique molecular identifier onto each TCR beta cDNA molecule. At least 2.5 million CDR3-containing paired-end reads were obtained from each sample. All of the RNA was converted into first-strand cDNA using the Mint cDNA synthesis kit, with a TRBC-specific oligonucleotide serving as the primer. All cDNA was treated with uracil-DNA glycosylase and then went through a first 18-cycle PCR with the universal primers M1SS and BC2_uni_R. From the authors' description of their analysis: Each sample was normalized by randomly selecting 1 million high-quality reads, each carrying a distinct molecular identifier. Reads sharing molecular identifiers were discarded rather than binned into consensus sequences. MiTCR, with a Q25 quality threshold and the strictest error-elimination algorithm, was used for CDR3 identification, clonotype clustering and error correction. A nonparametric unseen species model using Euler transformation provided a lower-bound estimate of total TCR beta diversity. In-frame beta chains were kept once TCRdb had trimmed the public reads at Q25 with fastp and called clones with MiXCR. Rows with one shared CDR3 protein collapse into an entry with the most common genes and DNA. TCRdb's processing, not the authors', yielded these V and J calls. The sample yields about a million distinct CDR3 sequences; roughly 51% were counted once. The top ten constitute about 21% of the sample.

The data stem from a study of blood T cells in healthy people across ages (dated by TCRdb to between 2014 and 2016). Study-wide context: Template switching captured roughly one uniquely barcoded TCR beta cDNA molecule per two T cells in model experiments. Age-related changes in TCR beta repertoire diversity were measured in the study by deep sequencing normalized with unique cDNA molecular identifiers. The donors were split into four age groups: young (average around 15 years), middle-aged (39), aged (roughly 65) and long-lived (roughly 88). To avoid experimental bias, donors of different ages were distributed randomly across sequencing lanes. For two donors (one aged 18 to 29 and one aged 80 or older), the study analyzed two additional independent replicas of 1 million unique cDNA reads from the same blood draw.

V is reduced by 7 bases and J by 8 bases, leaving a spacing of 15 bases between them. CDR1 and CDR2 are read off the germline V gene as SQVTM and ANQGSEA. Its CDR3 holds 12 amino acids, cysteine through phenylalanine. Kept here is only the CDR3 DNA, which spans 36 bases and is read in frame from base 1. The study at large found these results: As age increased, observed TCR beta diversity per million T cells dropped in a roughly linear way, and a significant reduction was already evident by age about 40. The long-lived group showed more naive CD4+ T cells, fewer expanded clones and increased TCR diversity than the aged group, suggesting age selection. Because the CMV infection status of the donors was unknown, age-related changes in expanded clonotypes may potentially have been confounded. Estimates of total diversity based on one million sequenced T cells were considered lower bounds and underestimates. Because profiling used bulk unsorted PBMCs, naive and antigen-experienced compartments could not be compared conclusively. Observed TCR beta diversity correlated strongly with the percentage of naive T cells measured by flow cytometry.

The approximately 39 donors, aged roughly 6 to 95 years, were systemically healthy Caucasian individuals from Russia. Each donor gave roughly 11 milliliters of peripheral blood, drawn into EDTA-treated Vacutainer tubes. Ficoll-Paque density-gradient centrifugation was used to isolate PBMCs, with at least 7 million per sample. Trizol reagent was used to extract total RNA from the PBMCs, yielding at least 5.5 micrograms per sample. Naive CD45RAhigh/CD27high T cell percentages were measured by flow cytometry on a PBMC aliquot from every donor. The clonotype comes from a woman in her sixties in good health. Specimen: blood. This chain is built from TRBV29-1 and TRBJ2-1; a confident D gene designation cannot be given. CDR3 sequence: CSGAFVGYEQFF. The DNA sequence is TGCAGCGGAGCTTTTGTGGGCTATGAGCAGTTCTTC.